These T cell receptor beta chains were read from a single sample in a study of cytomegalovirus exposure and HLA in healthy donors. The assay was immunoSEQ multiplex PCR, and TCRdb's table has in-frame clones only and misses some. This sample has about 170,000 clones; roughly 80% occur once, and the top ten carry around 2.1%. The sequencing input was PBMCs. These TCRs come from a female donor in good health and CMV-seronegative. CDR3s include the opening cysteine and the closing phenylalanine or tryptophan. A D gene is named only where the DNA matches it firmly. For some rows the clone size is stated as once, few or many, or as a class when expanded; others skip it.

d_call	clone_size	v_call	j_call	cdr3_nt	cdr3_aa
-	-	TRBV7-9	TRBJ1-4	TGTGCCAGCAGCGGCATCGGCGGGGGCGCTGGGACTAATGAAAAACTGTTTTTT	CASSGIGGGAGTNEKLFF
-	-	TRBV7-2	TRBJ2-1	TGTGCCAGCAGCTCATCGGGACTTTACAATGAGCAGTTCTTC	CASSSSGLYNEQFF
TRBD2	-	TRBV19	TRBJ2-5	TGTGCCAGTAGTATTGCGGGCGGGGGAGGGACCCAGTACTTC	CASSIAGGGGTQYF
TRBD1	-	TRBV18	TRBJ1-6	TGTGCCAGCTCACCGACCGTGACAGGGGGCAGCTCCTATAATTCACCCCTCCACTTT	CASSPTVTGGSSYNSPLHF
-	once	TRBV2	TRBJ2-3	TGTGCCAGGGAGACAGATACGCAGTATTTT	CARETDTQYF
-	-	TRBV5-1	TRBJ1-2	TGCGCCAGCAGCACTGGGGGGGGCACATTGGGCTACACCTTC	CASSTGGGTLGYTF
-	once	TRBV7-6	TRBJ2-2	TGTGCCAGCAGCTCCCCGGTCCCCGGGGAGCTGTTTTTT	CASSSPVPGELFF
-	-	TRBV2	TRBJ1-1	TGTGCCAGCAGTCGACAGGTGTACAACACTGAAGCTTTCTTT	CASSRQVYNTEAFF
TRBD2	-	TRBV19	TRBJ2-1	TGTGCCAGTAGTATGGGCGGGGCGGGAGGGGGAAGCCCCTACAATGAGCAGTTCTTC	CASSMGGAGGGSPYNEQFF
TRBD2	once	TRBV5-1	TRBJ2-7	TGCGCCAGCAGCGCAATGCTAGCGGGATTGCAATCGGGCGAGCAGTACTTC	CASSAMLAGLQSGEQYF
TRBD2	-	TRBV5-1	TRBJ2-5	TGCGCCAGCACCCGACTAGCGGGAGGCCAAGAGACCCAGTACTTC	CASTRLAGGQETQYF
TRBD1	-	TRBV19	TRBJ1-4	TGTGCCAGTGGGCAGTGGACAGGGACTAATGAAAAACTGTTTTTT	CASGQWTGTNEKLFF
TRBD1	-	TRBV25-1	TRBJ1-2	TGTGCCAGCAGTGTCCGTGACAGGGTAGGTGGCTACACCTTC	CASSVRDRVGGYTF
TRBD1	-	TRBV7-3	TRBJ2-1	TGTGCCAGCAGCATTCGAGGGGGGCAGGGGGCCCATGAGCAGTTCTTC	CASSIRGGQGAHEQFF
TRBD1	-	TRBV12-5	TRBJ1-2	TGTGCTAGTGGACTACAGGGGAACTATGGCTACACCTTC	CASGLQGNYGYTF
-	-	TRBV6-6	TRBJ1-2	TGTGCCAGCAGGGGGGGAGACTATGGCTACACCTTC	CASRGGDYGYTF
TRBD1	-	TRBV2	TRBJ1-6	TGTGCCAGCAGCCTCGCACAGGGGGATAATTCACCCCTCCACTTT	CASSLAQGDNSPLHF
TRBD1	-	TRBV10-1	TRBJ2-2	TGCGCCAGCAGTTTTCAGGGGGCGGGCGGGGAGCTGTTTTTT	CASSFQGAGGELFF
TRBD2	-	TRBV5-1	TRBJ2-1	TGCGCCAGCAGCCTGGGGACTAGCGCCTATGAGCAGTTCTTC	CASSLGTSAYEQFF
TRBD1	-	TRBV5-1	TRBJ2-3	TGCGCCAGCAGCCCAAGGGGGCGCACAGATACGCAGTATTTT	CASSPRGRTDTQYF
TRBD1	-	TRBV6-1	TRBJ2-1	TGTGCCAGCAGTGGGCTGACAGGGGGCTTTTACAATGAGCAGTTCTTC	CASSGLTGGFYNEQFF
-	-	TRBV19	TRBJ1-3	TGTGCCAGTAGTATCCCCTCGGGGACTGGAAACACCATATATTTT	CASSIPSGTGNTIYF
-	-	TRBV19	TRBJ1-1	TGTGCCAGTAGTATAGATAACAGGGTCCCGAACACTGAAGCTTTCTTT	CASSIDNRVPNTEAFF
TRBD2	-	TRBV10-3	TRBJ2-3	TGTGCCATCAGGGGACTAGCTTGGTTAGATACGCAGTATTTT	CAIRGLAWLDTQYF
TRBD2	few	TRBV2	TRBJ2-3	TGTGCCAGCCAGAGCGGGGCCGATACGCAGTATTTT	CASQSGADTQYF
-	once	TRBV6-1	TRBJ2-6	TGTGCCACCGACTACTCTGGGGCCAACGTCCTGACTTTC	CATDYSGANVLTF
TRBD2	-	TRBV2	TRBJ2-2	TGTGCCAGCAGTGAGGGAGCGGGGGGCCCCACCGGGGAGCTGTTTTTT	CASSEGAGGPTGELFF
-	-	TRBV7-3	TRBJ2-4	TGTGCCAGCAGCCTCAGCGGAGCCAAAAACATTCAGTACTTC	CASSLSGAKNIQYF
-	-	TRBV19	TRBJ1-1	TGTGCCAGTAGGCGGAACACTGAAGCTTTCTTT	CASRRNTEAFF
TRBD1	once	TRBV29-1	TRBJ1-1	TGCAGCGTTGAAGCCCGTCCCACCCCGGGACAGCCGATGAACACTGAAGCTTTCTTT	CSVEARPTPGQPMNTEAFF
-	-	TRBV5-1	TRBJ1-3	TGCGCCAGCAGCCCGAGTGCCTCCGGGATGTTCCTATCCGGCTCTGGAAACACCATATATTTT	CASSPSASGMFLSGSGNTIYF
TRBD2	once	TRBV15	TRBJ2-4	TGTGCCACCAGCAGAGGATACCCTGGCGCGGGGGACTTC	CATSRGYPGAGDF
-	-	TRBV10-3	TRBJ1-5	TGTGCCATCTCGACAGGACTTAATCAGCCCCAGCATTTT	CAISTGLNQPQHF
-	-	TRBV7-3	TRBJ2-7	TGTGCCAGCAGCTTAACGGCTGCCTACGAGCAGTACTTC	CASSLTAAYEQYF
-	-	TRBV6-5	TRBJ1-4	TGTGCCAGCAGTTACTCGAGGGATGAAAAACTGTTTTTT	CASSYSRDEKLFF
-	-	TRBV4-1	TRBJ2-7	TGCGCCAGCAGCCAAGAGTTCCGGGGAGACACCTACGAGCAGTACTTC	CASSQEFRGDTYEQYF
TRBD2	-	TRBV30	TRBJ2-3	TGTGCCTGGATAGCGGGGGAAAGCACAGATACGCAGTATTTT	CAWIAGESTDTQYF
TRBD2	-	TRBV27	TRBJ2-5	TGTGCCAGCAGTTTAGCGGGGGGGCAACTAAAGACCCAGTACTTC	CASSLAGGQLKTQYF
-	-	TRBV7-3	TRBJ2-1	TGTGCCAGCAGCTTATCCAGGGTAGGGAATGAGCAGTTCTTC	CASSLSRVGNEQFF
-	-	TRBV5-1	TRBJ1-6	TGCGCCAGCAGCATGGACGGAGCGAATGAACCCCTCCACTTT	CASSMDGANEPLHF
-	-	TRBV21-1	TRBJ2-1	TGTGCCAGCAGCAAAGCGCTTGACTTCTTGACCCTCTACAATGAGCAGTTCTTC	CASSKALDFLTLYNEQFF
-	-	TRBV4-1	TRBJ2-5	TGCGCCAGCAGCCAAGATATGGCCGTCCTCAACTTC	CASSQDMAVLNF